This TCR beta chain was retrieved from a study of blood T cell repertoires in COVID-19. Study-level background: Samples representing acute and convalescent COVID-19 were sourced from the United States, Italy and Spain. T cells, B-cell-depleted T cells, or PBMCs provided the cDNA or gDNA that served as material.

Original processing methods: How many nucleated cells were present was estimated from reference gene primer amplification. Sequencing used immunoSEQ multiplex PCR; TCRdb keeps in-frame clones, though not all of them. The V and J calls and clone size come from that table; D and trimming were worked out from the DNA. The sample includes tens of thousands of clones, 90% of them seen just once. Germline CDR1 and CDR2: MDHEN and SYDVKM. The CDR3 is 15 residues long. J gave up 2 bases and V 2 bases, and 0 bases lay outside the gene matches. The sample was peripheral blood. The clonotype comes from a man in his sixties or seventies with acute or convalescent COVID-19. This sequence joins TRBV28 and TRBJ1-5; TRBD1 matches at 10 bases. Here the CDR3 reads CASSLGQGGNQPQHF. The CDR3, as DNA: TGTGCCAGCAGTTTAGGACAGGGGGGCAATCAGCCCCAGCATTTT.